These T cell receptor beta chains were read from a single sample in a study of cytomegalovirus exposure and HLA in healthy donors. Data came from immunoSEQ multiplex PCR; TCRdb stores just in-frame clones and leaves some out. The sample consists of 68,000 or so clones, about 90% of them appearing once. Source material: PBMCs. These receptors were obtained from a man between 18 and 29 years old in good health and CMV-seronegative. Each CDR3 is given with its conserved first and last residue. A D gene is named only where the DNA matches it firmly. Size values are once, few and many counts, or a class for expanded clones, and some rows have none.

TRBV5-4	NA	NA	TRBJ2-5	TGTGCCAGCAGAGAGTGGGAGAGGAAGGAAGAGACCCAGTACTTC	CASREWERKEETQYF
TRBV6-6	NA	NA	TRBJ1-5	TGTGCCAGCAGCCCACTAGGGATGGATAGCAATCAGCCCCAGCATTTT	CASSPLGMDSNQPQHF
TRBV6-1	NA	NA	TRBJ2-7	TGTGCCAGCAGTGAACGGGGGGCATCCTACGAGCAGTACTTC	CASSERGASYEQYF
TRBV30	NA	NA	TRBJ1-2	TGTGCCTGGAACAGGGTGGTTTATGGCTACACCTTC	CAWNRVVYGYTF
TRBV18	NA	TRBD1	TRBJ2-5	TGTGCCAGCTCACCATCAGGCAGGGGGCTCAGTGAGACCCAGTACTTC	CASSPSGRGLSETQYF
TRBV7-9	NA	TRBD2	TRBJ2-3	TGTGCCAGCAGCTTAGATTTGCTAGCGGGGACAGATACGCAGTATTTT	CASSLDLLAGTDTQYF
TRBV4-3	NA	NA	TRBJ2-1	TGCGCCAGCAGAAACCTAGCGAGGGGTGAGCAGTTCTTC	CASRNLARGEQFF
TRBV27	once	TRBD2	TRBJ2-7	TGTGCCAGCAGTTTTTTGCTAGCGGGAGGCGAGCAGTACTTC	CASSFLLAGGEQYF
TRBV6-5	NA	NA	TRBJ2-7	TGTGCCAGCAGCCCGACTCCTTACGAGCAGTACTTC	CASSPTPYEQYF
TRBV19	NA	TRBD1	TRBJ1-1	TGTGCCAGTAAAAGGGACAGGGCAGCCCTAAAGACTGAAGCTTTCTTT	CASKRDRAALKTEAFF
TRBV18	NA	NA	TRBJ1-4	TGTGCCAGCTCGCCGCAGGGGTTCTCTAATGAAAAACTGTTTTTT	CASSPQGFSNEKLFF
TRBV6-4	NA	TRBD2	TRBJ2-7	TGTGCCAGCAGTGCGGGGGGGGCAGGGGAATACGAGCAGTACTTC	CASSAGGAGEYEQYF
TRBV28	NA	NA	TRBJ2-1	TGTGCCAGTAGAATCGGGAACCGGTACAATGAGCAGTTCTTC	CASRIGNRYNEQFF
TRBV6-1	NA	NA	TRBJ1-5	TGTGCCAGCAGTGAGGTCTCCGGGACACAAAATCAGCCCCAGCATTTT	CASSEVSGTQNQPQHF
TRBV6-8	NA	TRBD1	TRBJ1-5	TGTGCCAGCCCCGCCCCGACAGGGGGCCGGAATAGCAATCAGCCCCAGCATTTT	CASPAPTGGRNSNQPQHF
TRBV28	few	NA	TRBJ2-7	TGTGCCAGCAAATCGGGACTCCAAGCCTACGAGCAGTACTTC	CASKSGLQAYEQYF
TRBV27	NA	TRBD1	TRBJ2-1	TGTGCCAGCAGCCAGACAGGGCCTACCTACAATGAGCAGTTCTTC	CASSQTGPTYNEQFF